A single sample gave rise to the 14 T cell receptor beta chains below, sequenced in a study of shared clonotypes between healthy human individuals. Sequencing used immunoSEQ multiplex PCR; TCRdb keeps in-frame clones, though not all of them. The repertoire holds roughly 2,300,000 clones, with around 90% as singletons. The specimen was naive CD4+ T cells from PBMCs. Indicated subset: CD45RA+ positively selected. The receptors derive from a man aged 18 to 35 in good health. Some clones in this sample may be carry-over from other donors' samples.

The genes are TRBV5-1 and TRBJ2-5; possible D gene TRBD1, 6 bases. The CDR3 is 14 amino acids. Deletions cut 2 bases from V and 5 bases from J, with 13 bases between. CDR1 SGHRS and CDR2 YFSETQ come from the germline V gene. Here the CDR3 DNA reads TGCGCCAGCAGCTTAAATACAGGGTCGGAGACCCAGTACTTC. This gives the protein CASSLNTGSETQYF.

As for this clone: The sample contains more than one DNA sequence encoding this CDR3. The rearrangement joins TRBV5-1 to TRBJ1-5; no reliable D call. The CDR3 length is 14 residues. Looked up from germline, CDR1 is SGHRS and CDR2 is YFSETQ. V gave up 0 bases and J gave up 1 base, with 5 bases separating them. DNA for the CDR3: TGCGCCAGCAGCTTGGCCGGGAGCAATCAGCCCCAGCATTTT. As protein: CASSLAGSNQPQHF.

For this clone: The limits of the CDR3 on the DNA are not certain, so only TCRdb's listed CDR3 is given. CDR3 amino acids: CASILAPGGENIQYF. The J gene is TRBJ2-4, the V gene TRBV5-1; the table's D call of TRBD2 was not tested on the DNA. CDR1 is SGHRS and CDR2 is YFSETQ in the germline V gene. Ends included, the CDR3 has 15 residues.

This clone appeared a few times. This rearrangement joins TRBV30 to TRBJ1-6; 7 bases are a match to TRBD1. Germline trimming cut 0 bases from V and 7 bases from J; bases unmatched to any gene: 6. The CDR3 extends over 15 amino acids. Germline-derived CDR1 and CDR2 are GTSNPN and SVGIG (reference sequence). The CDR3 here is CAWSVLGTANSPLHF. In DNA, the CDR3 is TGTGCCTGGAGTGTACTAGGGACAGCCAATTCACCCCTCCACTTT.

This clone was counted a single time. The rearrangement joins TRBV30 to TRBJ1-5, with D unclear. The CDR3 has 12 residues. V was trimmed by 3 bases and J by 11 bases, leaving 14 bases between them. Germline V gives CDR1 GTSNPN, CDR2 SVGIG (reference sequence). Here the CDR3 reads CAWSQGVGAQHF. The DNA for the CDR3 is TGTGCCTGGAGCCAAGGTGTCGGGGCCCAGCATTTT. The whole variable domain, filled in from reference TRBV30 and TRBJ1-5, reads SQTIHQWPATLVQPVGSPLSLECTVEGTSNPNLYWYRQAAGRGLQLLFYSVGIGQISSEVPQNLSASRPQDRQFILSSKKLLLSDSGFYLCAWSQGVGAQHFGDGTRLSIL.

The chain carries TRBV27 and TRBJ2-6; D is unclear. CDR3 length equals 16 residues. V was pared by 3 bases and J by 2 bases, with 11 bases between. The V gene's germline CDR1 is MNHEY and CDR2 SMNVEV (reference sequence). The CDR3 loop is CASSFFGVTGANVLTF. Written as DNA, the CDR3 is TGTGCCAGCAGTTTTTTTGGGGTGACTGGGGCCAACGTCCTGACTTTC.

The rearrangement uses TRBV6-5 and TRBJ1-5, with TRBD1 matching over 9 bases. The V gene's germline CDR1 is MNHEY and CDR2 SVGAGI. V lost 5 bases, J lost 5 bases, and 4 bases stayed unmatched. The CDR3 runs 14 residues. The chain's CDR3 is CASSRTGEDQPQHF. For the CDR3, the DNA is TGTGCCAGCAGTCGGACAGGGGAGGATCAGCCCCAGCATTTT.

The chain has TRBV7-8 and TRBJ1-4; possibly TRBD1 for D (6 bases). Trimming left V 3 bases short and J 1 base short, with 12 bases between. This CDR3 is 16 amino acids long. Germline CDR1 reads SGHVS; CDR2 reads FQNEAQ. The CDR3 coding sequence is TGTGCCAGCAGCTTTGGGCGAGGGGGAACTAATGAAAAACTGTTTTTT. This sequence encodes CASSFGRGGTNEKLFF.

This clone was seen once. The chain couples TRBV20-1 to TRBJ2-5; D gene uncertain. V lost 6 bases and J 0 bases, leaving 2 bases between the germline ends. The CDR3 sequence is 10 residues long. The germline V gene encodes CDR1 DFQATT and CDR2 SNEGSKA (reference sequence). CDR3 DNA sequence: TGCAGTGCCCACCAAGAGACCCAGTACTTC. The encoded protein is CSAHQETQYF.

The V and J genes are TRBV5-1 and TRBJ2-7; possibly TRBD1 or TRBD2 for D (5 bases each). The CDR3 is 15 residues long. The V gene's germline CDR1 is SGHRS and CDR2 YFSETQ. V lost 2 bases and J lost 6, with 18 bases in between. The CDR3 is CASSLRWDATTEQYF. CDR3 nucleotide sequence: TGCGCCAGCAGCTTACGGTGGGACGCCACAACCGAGCAGTACTTC.

The chain has TRBV21-1 and TRBJ2-7; the table's D call of TRBD1 was not tested on the DNA. TRBV21-1 is classified as a pseudogene. The CDR3 has 16 amino acids. In DNA form, the CDR3 reads TGTGCCAGCAGCCCCCAGGTCGTATTTAGGTCCTACGAGCAGTACTTC. Protein sequence: CASSPQVVFRSYEQYF.

On this clone: Other nucleotide sequences in the sample specify the same CDR3. V gene TRBV9 combines with J gene TRBJ1-1; TRBD1 is a possible D gene (5 bases). V dropped 2 bases and J dropped 4 bases, with 12 bases sitting between them. From germline, CDR1 is SGDLS and CDR2 YYNGEE. The CDR3 length is 14 residues. CDR3 sequence: CASSVVSGGTEAFF. Here the CDR3 DNA reads TGTGCCAGCAGCGTTGTTTCGGGGGGCACTGAAGCTTTCTTT.

This clone appeared a few times. The rearrangement uses TRBV6-6 and TRBJ2-2, with TRBD1 identical over 7 bases. V gave up 5 bases and J gave up 2 bases; unmatched junction bases: 5. The CDR3 is 15 residues long. Germline CDR1 MNHNY, CDR2 SVGAGI (reference sequence). CDR3 in DNA: TGTGCCAGCAGTGGCGGACAGGCCAACACCGGGGAGCTGTTTTTT. Protein product: CASSGGQANTGELFF.

The rearrangement uses TRBV4-1 and TRBJ2-4, with D possibly matching TRBD2 (5 bases). The germline V and J ends were trimmed by 4 bases and 0 bases, with 13 bases remaining between them. Germline V gene data show CDR1 as MGHRA and CDR2 as YSYEKL. The CDR3 covers 16 residues. CDR3 sequence reads: CASSLRGNLAKNIQYF. The CDR3 coding sequence is TGCGCCAGCAGCCTCCGAGGGAACCTAGCCAAAAACATTCAGTACTTC.